The 19 T cell receptor beta chains below all came from one sample that was sequenced in a study of T cells in tuberculosis. The protocol was immunoSEQ multiplex PCR, while the TCRdb copy is restricted to in-frame clones and leaves out a portion. The repertoire holds fewer than 35,000 clones, less than 97% seen once, with less than 2.5% in the top ten. Input material: PBMCs. These receptors originate from a donor aged 5 to 30 with latent tuberculosis or without tuberculosis infection.

The count of this clone is one. The chain couples TRBV5-1 to TRBJ1-4, with TRBD1 identical over 7 bases. V was clipped by 0 bases and J by 7 bases; unmatched bases: 3. This CDR3 comprises 14 residues. CDR1 SGHRS and CDR2 YFSETQ come from the germline V gene. The CDR3 DNA reads TGCGCCAGCAGCTTGGGACAGGGAGGTGAAAAACTGTTTTTT. Translating it yields CASSLGQGGEKLFF.

This chain links TRBV4-1 with TRBJ2-5; TRBD2 matches 9 bases. This CDR3 has 14 amino acids. V gave up 2 bases and J gave up 5 bases; unmatched junction bases: 3. The germline V gene has CDR1 MGHRA and CDR2 YSYEKL. CDR3 protein: CASSQIAGVETQYF. The CDR3 DNA follows: TGCGCCAGCAGCCAAATAGCGGGAGTGGAGACCCAGTACTTC.

The genes are TRBV4-1 and TRBJ2-1; D may be TRBD2 (6 bases). Germline CDR1 and CDR2: MGHRA and YSYEKL. V lost 1 base and J lost 2, with 9 bases in between. This CDR3 has 15 amino acids. Here the CDR3 reads CASSQGASAYNEQFF. The CDR3 DNA reads TGCGCCAGCAGCCAAGGGGCTAGCGCCTACAATGAGCAGTTCTTC.

The rearrangement uses TRBV5-1 and TRBJ1-1; D gene ambiguous. Deletions cut 5 bases from V and 3 bases from J, with 5 bases between. The CDR3 covers 11 residues. The germline gives CDR1 SGHRS, CDR2 YFSETQ. This CDR3 is CASRIDTEAFF. The CDR3 nucleotides read TGCGCCAGCAGGATAGACACTGAAGCTTTCTTT.

The chain uses TRBV18 and TRBJ1-1, with D hard to call. Trimming cost V 2 bases and J 2 bases, with 9 bases left between them. The CDR3 consists of 14 residues. CDR1 is KGHSH, CDR2 LQKENI, per germline. The CDR3 protein is CASSPELSNTEAFF. CDR3 DNA: TGTGCCAGCTCACCAGAGTTAAGTAACACTGAAGCTTTCTTT.

The chain links TRBV2 to TRBJ1-1, with TRBD1 as a possible D gene (5 bases). V dropped 5 bases and J dropped 1 base, with 11 bases sitting between them. Germline V gives CDR1 SNHLY, CDR2 FYNNEI. This CDR3 has 14 amino acids. For the CDR3, the DNA is TGTGCCAGCAGTATTACAGGCCGGAACACTGAAGCTTTCTTT. It yields the protein CASSITGRNTEAFF. Supplemented by reference TRBV2 and TRBJ1-1, the full variable domain reads EPEVTQTPSHQVTQMGQEVILRCVPISNHLYFYWYRQILGQKVEFLVSFYNNEISEKSEIFDDQFSVERPDGSNFTLKIRSTKLEDSAMYFCASSITGRNTEAFFGQGTRLTVV.

The V call is TRBV4-2, the J call TRBJ1-2; the match to TRBD1 covers 8 bases. The germline V gene encodes CDR1 LGHNA and CDR2 YNFKEQ. The CDR3 is made up of 18 amino acids. V lost 0 bases to trimming and J lost 4 bases; unmatched junction nucleotides: 13. Here the CDR3 reads CASSQETAGQVLLYGYTF. CDR3 sequence (DNA): TGTGCCAGCAGCCAAGAAACCGCGGGACAGGTCCTTCTCTATGGCTACACCTTC.

The J gene is TRBJ2-7, the V gene TRBV18; 11 bases align to TRBD2. The CDR3 totals 17 residues. V was pared by 6 bases and J by 4 bases, with 14 bases of the junction left unmatched. Germline CDR1 is KGHSH and CDR2 is LQKENI. In DNA form, the CDR3 reads TGTGCCAGCTCCCCTGGGACTAGCGGTCTGTACTCGTACGAGCAGTACTTC. Translating gives CASSPGTSGLYSYEQYF.

The CDR3 DNA reads as TGTGCCAGCAGGAGACAAGCAGGGGTAGGCACTGAAGCTTTCTTT. This encodes CASRRQAGVGTEAFF. The chain has TRBV28 and TRBJ1-1; a weak D match, TRBD1 (6 bases). CDR1 and CDR2 from the germline V gene are MDHEN and SYDVKM. The CDR3 is 15 amino acids. Between the trimmed V and J ends, which lost 6 bases and 4 bases, there was a span of 18 bases.

The chain carries TRBV6-6 and TRBJ2-3; 11 bases are shared with TRBD2. The CDR3 consists of 15 residues. The germline CDR1 and CDR2 sequences are MNHNY and SVGAGI (reference sequence). V shed 6 bases and J 1 base; nucleotides not matched to a gene: 3. CDR3 nucleotides: TGTGCCAGCAGCCAACTAGCGGGGGGCACAGATACGCAGTATTTT. It yields the protein CASSQLAGGTDTQYF.

The rearrangement joins TRBV4-1 to TRBJ2-1; tentative D call: TRBD1 (6 bases). With 1 base removed from V and 7 bases from J, the gap between germline ends came to 17 bases. The CDR3 has 16 amino acids. Per germline, CDR1 MGHRA and CDR2 YSYEKL. The CDR3 loop is CASSQGPPNRANEQFF. Written as DNA, the CDR3 is TGCGCCAGCAGCCAAGGGCCCCCGAACAGGGCTAATGAGCAGTTCTTC.

The genes are TRBV10-1 and TRBJ2-3, with 8 nucleotides matching TRBD2. Per germline, CDR1 WNHNN and CDR2 SYGVQD (reference sequence). The CDR3 sequence is 16 residues long. The junction had 7 bases not matched to a gene; V was cut back by 3 bases and J by 2 bases. CDR3 region: CASSDGLAGSTDTQYF. The CDR3 bases are TGCGCCAGCAGTGATGGGCTAGCGGGCTCCACAGATACGCAGTATTTT.

The chain is built from TRBV19 and TRBJ2-3; D is perhaps TRBD1 (6 bases). Germline V gene sequence: CDR1 LNHDA, CDR2 SQIVND (reference sequence). The CDR3 runs to 13 residues. Trimming took 5 bases from V and 4 from J, leaving 10 bases between them. This chain's CDR3 is CASSSQGADTQYF. CDR3 in DNA: TGTGCCAGTAGTTCACAGGGTGCAGATACGCAGTATTTT.

The rearrangement joins TRBV5-1 to TRBJ1-3; D uncertain. Germline V gene data show CDR1 as SGHRS and CDR2 as YFSETQ. Trimming removed 4 bases at V and 7 bases at J, with 15 bases between. The CDR3 loop spans 14 amino acids. CDR3 amino acids: CASSAGSEGNTIYF. In DNA form, the CDR3 reads TGCGCCAGCAGCGCGGGATCCGAAGGGAACACCATATATTTT.

The V call is TRBV28, the J call TRBJ2-1; 13 nucleotides match TRBD2. The ends lost 6 bases at V and 9 bases at J; junction bases unmatched: 11. CDR3 length equals 16 residues. In germline, CDR1 is MDHEN, CDR2 SYDVKM. The CDR3 DNA reads as TGTGCCAGCAGCCGATCCGGGACTAGCGGGACCCTTGAGCAGTTCTTC. Its protein is CASSRSGTSGTLEQFF.

The chain recombines TRBV15 with TRBJ1-3; D ambiguous. This CDR3 comprises 16 residues. The V and J ends lost 0 bases and 0 bases respectively, with 9 bases between them. Germline V gene sequence: CDR1 LNHNV, CDR2 YYDKDF (reference sequence). CDR3 sequence (DNA): TGTGCCACCAGCAGAGACATGGCAGACTCTGGAAACACCATATATTTT. Its translation is CATSRDMADSGNTIYF.

CDR3 amino acids: CASSKKGAGANVLTF. In nucleotides, the CDR3 is TGTGCCAGCAGCAAAAAGGGGGCGGGGGCCAACGTCCTGACTTTC. The rearrangement links TRBV9 to TRBJ2-6; 7 bases fit TRBD1. V shed 4 bases, J shed 4 bases, and the junction held 5 bases outside the gene matches. Germline V gene sequence: CDR1 SGDLS, CDR2 YYNGEE. CDR3 length: 15 residues.

The chain has TRBV11-2 and TRBJ2-2; D is unclear. V was pared by 4 bases and J by 8 bases, with 8 bases between. This CDR3 has 12 residues. CDR1 and CDR2 from the germline V gene are SGHAT and FQNNGV. This CDR3 reads CASSSSSGELFF. CDR3 bases: TGTGCCAGCAGCTCCTCGTCGGGGGAGCTGTTTTTT.

The gene calls are TRBV6-5 and TRBJ2-7, with TRBD2 matching 13 bases. Germline V gives CDR1 MNHEY, CDR2 SVGAGI. V gave up 6 bases and J gave up 3 bases; unmatched junction bases: 5. The CDR3 has 15 residues. CDR3 nucleotide sequence: TGTGCCAGCAGCCAAACTAGCGGGAGGGTCTACGAGCAGTACTTC. This translates into CASSQTSGRVYEQYF.